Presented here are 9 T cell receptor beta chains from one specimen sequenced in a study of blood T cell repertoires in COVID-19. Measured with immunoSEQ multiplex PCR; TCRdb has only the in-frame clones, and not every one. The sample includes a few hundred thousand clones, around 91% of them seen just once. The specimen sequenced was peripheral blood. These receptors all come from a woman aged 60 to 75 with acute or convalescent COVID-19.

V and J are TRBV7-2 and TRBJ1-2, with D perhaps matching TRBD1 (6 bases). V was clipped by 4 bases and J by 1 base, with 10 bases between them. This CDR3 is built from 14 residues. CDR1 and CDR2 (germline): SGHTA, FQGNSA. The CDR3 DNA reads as TGTGCCAGCAGCTCCAACAGGGTTAACTATGGCTACACCTTC. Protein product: CASSSNRVNYGYTF.

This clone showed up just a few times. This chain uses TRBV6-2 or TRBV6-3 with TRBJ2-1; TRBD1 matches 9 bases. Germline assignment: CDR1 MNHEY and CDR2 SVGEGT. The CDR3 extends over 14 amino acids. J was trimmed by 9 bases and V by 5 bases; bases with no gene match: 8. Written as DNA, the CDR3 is TGTGCCAGCAGTACGGGACAGGGATTAGGTGAGCAGTTCTTC. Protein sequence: CASSTGQGLGEQFF.

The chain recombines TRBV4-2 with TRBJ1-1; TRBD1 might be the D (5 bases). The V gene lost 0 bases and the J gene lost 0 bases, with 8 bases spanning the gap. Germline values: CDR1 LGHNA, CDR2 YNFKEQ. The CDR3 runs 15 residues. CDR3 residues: CASSQDGGLNTEAFF. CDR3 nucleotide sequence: TGTGCCAGCAGCCAAGATGGGGGGTTGAACACTGAAGCTTTCTTT.

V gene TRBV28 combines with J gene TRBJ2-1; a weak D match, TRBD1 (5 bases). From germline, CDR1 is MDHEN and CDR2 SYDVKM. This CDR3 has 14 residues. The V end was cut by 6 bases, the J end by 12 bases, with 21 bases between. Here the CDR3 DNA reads TGTGCCAGCAGCCAAATTGTGACAGTTCAGGGGCAGTTCTTC. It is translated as CASSQIVTVQGQFF.

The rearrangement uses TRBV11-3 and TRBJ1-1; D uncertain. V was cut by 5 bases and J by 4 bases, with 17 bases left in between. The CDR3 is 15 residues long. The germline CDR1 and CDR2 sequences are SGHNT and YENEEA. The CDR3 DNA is TGTGCCAGCAGCACCATGGTACAGATTTGCACTGAAGCTTTCTTT. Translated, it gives CASSTMVQICTEAFF.

CDR3 DNA sequence: TGTGCCAGCAGCGTTGGGACAGTCATAGGTCTATCTGGGGCCAACGTCCTGACTTTC. Its translation: CASSVGTVIGLSGANVLTF. The rearrangement uses TRBV5-5 and TRBJ2-6, with 7 bases aligning to TRBD1. The germline V gene encodes CDR1 SGHKS and CDR2 YYEKEE (reference sequence). V lost 4 bases, J lost 1 base, and 14 bases stayed unmatched. The CDR3 contains 19 residues.

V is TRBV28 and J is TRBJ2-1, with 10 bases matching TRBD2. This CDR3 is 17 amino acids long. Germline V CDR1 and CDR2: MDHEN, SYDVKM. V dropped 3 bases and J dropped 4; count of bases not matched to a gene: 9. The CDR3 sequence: CASSLRLAGVSYNEQFF. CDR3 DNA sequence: TGTGCCAGCAGTTTGCGTCTAGCGGGGGTGTCGTACAATGAGCAGTTCTTC. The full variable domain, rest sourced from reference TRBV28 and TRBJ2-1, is DVKVTQSSRYLVKRTGEKVFLECVQDMDHENMFWYRQDPGLGLRLIYFSYDVKMKEKGDIPEGYSVSREKKERFSLILESASTNQTSMYLCASSLRLAGVSYNEQFFGPGTRLTVL.

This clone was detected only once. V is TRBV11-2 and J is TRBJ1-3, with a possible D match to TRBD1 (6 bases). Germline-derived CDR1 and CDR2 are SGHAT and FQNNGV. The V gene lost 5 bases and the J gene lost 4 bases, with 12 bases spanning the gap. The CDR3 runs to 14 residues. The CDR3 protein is CASSAQGTGNTIYF. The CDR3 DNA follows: TGTGCCAGCAGCGCCCAGGGGACCGGAAACACCATATATTTT.

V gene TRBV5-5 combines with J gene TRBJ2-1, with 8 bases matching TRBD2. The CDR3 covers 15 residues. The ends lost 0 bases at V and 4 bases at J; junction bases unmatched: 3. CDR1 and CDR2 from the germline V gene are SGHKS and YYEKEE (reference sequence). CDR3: CASSLGLAGYNEQFF. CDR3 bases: TGTGCCAGCAGCTTGGGATTAGCGGGGTACAATGAGCAGTTCTTC. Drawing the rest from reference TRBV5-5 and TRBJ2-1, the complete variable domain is DAGVTQSPTHLIKTRGQQVTLRCSPISGHKSVSWYQQVLGQGPQFIFQYYEKEERGRGNFPDRFSARQFPNYSSELNVNALLLGDSALYLCASSLGLAGYNEQFFGPGTRLTVL.